This entry features one T cell receptor (beta chain) sequence. The data originate from a study of technical replicates of blood from a few donors. The J segment lost 1 base and the V segment lost 5 bases, leaving 6 bases of the junction unmatched. The CDR3 contains 15 residues. CDR1 and CDR2 (germline): MGHRA, YSYEKL. Profiling relied on immunoSEQ multiplex PCR, and the TCRdb table lists in-frame clones only, not all of them. The profile covers around 85,000 clones, with about 94% appearing a single time and under 0.3% taken by the ten largest. This TCR derives from a human donor in good health. V usage is TRBV4-1 and J usage is TRBJ2-5, with 8 bases fitting TRBD2. The specimen sequenced was T cells isolated from PBMCs. The CDR3 loop is CASSALAGIQETQYF. CDR3 nucleotides: TGCGCCAGCAGCGCCTTAGCGGGGATCCAAGAGACCCAGTACTTC.